The T cell receptor beta chain under discussion was sequenced for a study of identifying expanded T cells in peripheral blood. In its sample, this clone was seen once. Libraries were prepared by immunoSEQ multiplex PCR; TCRdb keeps only in-frame clonotypes and omits some of them. The sample lists 120,000 or so clones, approximately 80% occurring once. Healthy donors had no documented immune events, such as infections, while sampled. Input material: blood. This receptor was taken from a person between 18 and 75 years old in good health.

The CDR3 sequence is CASSATSGGAGEQFF. The CDR3 bases are TGTGCCAGCAGTGCGACTAGCGGGGGGGCCGGGGAGCAGTTCTTC. This chain uses TRBV2 with TRBJ2-1; TRBD2 agrees at 14 bases. The CDR3 length is 15 residues. The V and J ends lost 4 bases and 10 bases, in that order; junction bases with no gene match: 6. Germline assignment: CDR1 SNHLY and CDR2 FYNNEI. The complete variable domain, with remaining parts taken from reference TRBV2 and TRBJ2-1, reads EPEVTQTPSHQVTQMGQEVILRCVPISNHLYFYWYRQILGQKVEFLVSFYNNEISEKSEIFDDQFSVERPDGSNFTLKIRSTKLEDSAMYFCASSATSGGAGEQFFGPGTRLTVL.